Sequencing of this T cell receptor beta chain was carried out in a study of shared clonotypes between healthy human individuals. Study details: In total, the donors were a couple of women and a few men aged 18 to 49. Study-level results: In this cohort, only blood was sampled, and tissue repertoires likely differ.

The CD4+ fraction was divided into a CD45RA+ naive subset and a CD45RA-negative memory subset. Method: immunoSEQ multiplex PCR; TCRdb's copy keeps in-frame clones and lacks some. The sample holds approximately 2.5 million clones, under 95% seen once. V lost 5 bases to trimming and J lost 0 bases, with 14 bases between them. CDR3 size: 15 residues. Germline CDR1 is SGHTA and CDR2 is FQGNSA. As for this clone: Antigen: not known.

Sequencing used naive CD4+ T cells from PBMCs. Subset reported: CD45RA+ positively selected. V is TRBV7-2 and J is TRBJ2-7; TRBD1 is a possible D gene (6 bases). This clonotype was obtained from a young man in good health. Some clones in this sample may be carry-over from other donors' samples. CDR3 residues: CASSPRQGSSYEQYF. CDR3 nucleotide sequence: TGTGCCAGCAGCCCCCGGCAGGGGAGCTCCTACGAGCAGTACTTC.